This TCR beta chain was captured by sequencing in a study of brain T cells in children with intractable seizures. The assay was immunoSEQ multiplex PCR, and TCRdb's table has in-frame clones only and misses some. The data hold roughly 23,000 clones, with under 95% observed a single time. Study findings and constraints: Pre-surgery blood may have been undersampled, hiding some clones.

Sequencing was limited to surgery cases with top T cell transcript signatures in brain tissue. The germline V gene has CDR1 MGHRA and CDR2 YSYEKL. Trimming removed 1 base at V and 4 bases at J, with 8 bases between. This CDR3 is 14 amino acids long. Comments on this clone: Its antigen remains unknown.

This sequence was found in a boy aged 5 to 17 with focal cortical dysplasia and intractable seizures. V gene TRBV4-1 combines with J gene TRBJ2-4; no clear D gene. This specimen was peripheral blood, taken at surgery. The CDR3 sequence: CASSQVGGKNIQYF. The DNA for the CDR3 is TGCGCCAGCAGCCAAGTCGGTGGTAAAAACATTCAGTACTTC.